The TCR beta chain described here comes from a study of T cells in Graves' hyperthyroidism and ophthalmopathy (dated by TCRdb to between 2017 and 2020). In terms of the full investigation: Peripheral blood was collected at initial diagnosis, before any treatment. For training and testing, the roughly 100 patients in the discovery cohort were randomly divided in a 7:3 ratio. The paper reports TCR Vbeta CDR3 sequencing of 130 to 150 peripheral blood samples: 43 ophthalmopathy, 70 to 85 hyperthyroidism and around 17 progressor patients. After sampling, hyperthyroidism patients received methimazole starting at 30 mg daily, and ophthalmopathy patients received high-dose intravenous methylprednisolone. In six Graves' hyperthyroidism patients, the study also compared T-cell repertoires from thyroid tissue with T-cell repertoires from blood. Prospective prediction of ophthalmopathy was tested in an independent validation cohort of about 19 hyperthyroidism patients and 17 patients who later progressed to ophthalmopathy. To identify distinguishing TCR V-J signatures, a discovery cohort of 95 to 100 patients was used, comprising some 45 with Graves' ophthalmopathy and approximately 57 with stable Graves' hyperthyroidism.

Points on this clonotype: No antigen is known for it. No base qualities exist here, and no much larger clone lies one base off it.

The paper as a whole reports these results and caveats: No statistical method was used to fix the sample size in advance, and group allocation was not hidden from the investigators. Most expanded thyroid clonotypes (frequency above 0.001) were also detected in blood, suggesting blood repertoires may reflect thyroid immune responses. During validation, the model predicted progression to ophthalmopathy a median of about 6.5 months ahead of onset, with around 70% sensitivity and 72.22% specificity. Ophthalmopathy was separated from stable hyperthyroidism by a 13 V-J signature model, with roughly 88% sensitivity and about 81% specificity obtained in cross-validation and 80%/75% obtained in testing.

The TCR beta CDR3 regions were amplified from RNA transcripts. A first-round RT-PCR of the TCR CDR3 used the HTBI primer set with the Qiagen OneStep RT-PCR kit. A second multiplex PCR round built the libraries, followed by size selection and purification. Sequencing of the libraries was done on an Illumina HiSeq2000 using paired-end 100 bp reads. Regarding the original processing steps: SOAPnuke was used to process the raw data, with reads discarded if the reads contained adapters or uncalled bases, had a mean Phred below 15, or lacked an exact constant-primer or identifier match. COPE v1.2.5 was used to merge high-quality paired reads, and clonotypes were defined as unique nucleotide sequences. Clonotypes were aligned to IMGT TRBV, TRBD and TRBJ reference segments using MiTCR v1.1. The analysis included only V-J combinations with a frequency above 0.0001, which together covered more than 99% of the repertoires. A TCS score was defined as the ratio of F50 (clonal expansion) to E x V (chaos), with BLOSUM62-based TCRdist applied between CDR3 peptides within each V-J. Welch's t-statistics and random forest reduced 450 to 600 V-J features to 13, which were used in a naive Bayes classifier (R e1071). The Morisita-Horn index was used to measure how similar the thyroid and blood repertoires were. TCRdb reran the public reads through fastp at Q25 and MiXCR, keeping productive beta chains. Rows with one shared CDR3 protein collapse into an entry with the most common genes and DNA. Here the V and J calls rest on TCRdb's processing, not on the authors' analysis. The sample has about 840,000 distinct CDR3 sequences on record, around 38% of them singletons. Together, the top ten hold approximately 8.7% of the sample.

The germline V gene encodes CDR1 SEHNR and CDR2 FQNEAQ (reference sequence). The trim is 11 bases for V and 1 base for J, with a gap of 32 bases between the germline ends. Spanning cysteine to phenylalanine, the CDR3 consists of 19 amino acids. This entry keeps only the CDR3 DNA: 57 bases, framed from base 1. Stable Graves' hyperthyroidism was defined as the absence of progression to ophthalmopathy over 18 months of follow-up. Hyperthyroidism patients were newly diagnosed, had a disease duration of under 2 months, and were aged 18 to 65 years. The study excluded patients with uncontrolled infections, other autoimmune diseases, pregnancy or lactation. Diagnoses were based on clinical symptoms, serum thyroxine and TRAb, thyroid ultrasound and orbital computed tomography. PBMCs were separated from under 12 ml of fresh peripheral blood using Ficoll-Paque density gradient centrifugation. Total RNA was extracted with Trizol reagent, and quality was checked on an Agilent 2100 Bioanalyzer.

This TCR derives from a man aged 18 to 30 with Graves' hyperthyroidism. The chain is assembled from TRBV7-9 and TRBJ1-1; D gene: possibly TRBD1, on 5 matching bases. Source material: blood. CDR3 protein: CAGTLAGGTGQPRNTEAFF. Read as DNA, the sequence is TGTGCCGGTACTCTAGCGGGAGGGACCGGGCAGCCTAGGAACACTGAAGCTTTCTTT.